These 30 T cell receptor beta chains share one sample of origin, sequenced in a study of shared clonotypes between healthy human individuals. Sequencing was performed with immunoSEQ multiplex PCR; in TCRdb, only in-frame clones are kept and a portion is missing. The repertoire has over 400,000 clones, over 70% of them found once; the top ten carry roughly an eighth. Material: PBMCs. All receptors come from a woman aged 40 to 55 in good health. Some clones in this sample may be carry-over from other donors' samples.

CDR3 in amino acids: CASRTGTGVNTEAFF. Written as DNA, the CDR3 is TGTGCCAGCAGGACTGGGACAGGGGTGAACACTGAAGCTTTCTTT. The chain employs TRBV6-1 and TRBJ1-1; 10 bases are a match to TRBD1. After removal of 6 bases from V and 0 bases from J, the junction contained 4 bases not matched to a gene. The CDR3 has 15 residues. The V gene's germline CDR1 is MNHNS and CDR2 SASEGT.

The J gene is TRBJ2-7, the V gene TRBV11-3; 13 nucleotides line up with TRBD2. CDR1 is SGHNT and CDR2 is YENEEA in the germline V gene. V shed 1 base and J 4 bases; nucleotides not matched to a gene: 4. CDR3 length: 16 amino acids. The CDR3 reads CASSLAGLAGVYEQYF. The CDR3, as DNA: TGTGCCAGCAGCTTAGCTGGACTAGCGGGAGTATACGAGCAGTACTTC.

This chain uses TRBV5-1 with TRBJ2-1; 13 nucleotides agree with TRBD2. The CDR3 spans 18 residues. Germline loops: CDR1 SGHRS, CDR2 YFSETQ. Trimming took 1 base from V and 4 from J; bases not matched to a gene: 8. Written as DNA, the CDR3 is TGCGCCAGCAGCTTGCCCCGTCGGACTAGCGGGAGTTACAATGAGCAGTTCTTC. It encodes CASSLPRRTSGSYNEQFF.

With respect to this clone: Only one base separates this from a far larger clonotype, so it likely reflects a read error. This chain links TRBV4-3 with TRBJ2-3; 8 bases fit TRBD1. The V gene's germline CDR1 is LGHNA and CDR2 YSLEER. Losses at the gene ends were 4 bases for V and 4 bases for J; bases not matched to a gene: 7. This CDR3 is 15 amino acids long. The CDR3 nucleotides are TGCGCCAGCAGCCGAGATAGGACAGGGCCAGATACGCAGTATTTT. It is translated as CASSRDRTGPDTQYF.

This clone was found a few times. CDR3 sequence reads: CASSGSPGQGFTDTQYF. CDR3 nucleotide sequence: TGTGCCAGCAGCGGGTCTCCGGGACAGGGATTCACAGATACGCAGTATTTT. The chain recombines TRBV5-4 with TRBJ2-3, with TRBD1 identical over 9 bases. V trimming: 4 bases; J trimming: 2 bases; junction bases outside the gene matches: 11. Germline CDR1 is SGHNT and CDR2 is YYREEE (reference sequence). CDR3 length: 17 amino acids. The full variable domain, completed using reference TRBV5-4 and TRBJ2-3, is ETGVTQSPTHLIKTRGQQVTLRCSSQSGHNTVSWYQQALGQGPQFIFQYYREEENGRGNFPPRFSGLQFPNYSSELNVNALELDDSALYLCASSGSPGQGFTDTQYFGPGTRLTVL.

With respect to this clone: A far larger clone is one base from this, pointing to a likely read error. The same CDR3 also results from other DNA sequences found in this sample. The chain uses TRBV7-3 and TRBJ2-5; D possibly matches TRBD1 or TRBD2 (5 bases each). The CDR3 length is 14 residues. CDR1 is SGHTA, CDR2 FQGTGA, per germline. The CDR3 DNA reads TGTGCCAGCAGCCTCGGTCGACGGGGCGAGACCCAATACTTC. It specifies CASSLGRRGETQYF.

This clone was seen a few times. The chain couples TRBV6-5 to TRBJ1-2, with TRBD1 as a possible D gene (6 bases). Germline V gene lookup returns CDR1 MNHEY and CDR2 SVGAGI. The CDR3 runs to 16 residues. V lost 0 bases and J lost 8, with 19 bases in between. CDR3 in amino acids: CASSYSNPTGKGGYTF. The CDR3 DNA is TGTGCCAGCAGTTACTCGAATCCCACAGGGAAGGGCGGCTACACCTTC.

The V call is TRBV9, the J call TRBJ2-2, with D unclear. Deletions cut 4 bases from V and 5 bases from J, with 12 bases between. The germline V gene encodes CDR1 SGDLS and CDR2 YYNGEE. The CDR3 loop spans 14 amino acids. CDR3 sequence: CASSPERSTGELFF. Written as DNA, the CDR3 is TGTGCCAGCAGCCCAGAGAGGAGTACCGGGGAGCTGTTTTTT. The whole variable domain, filled in from reference TRBV9 and TRBJ2-2, reads DSGVTQTPKHLITATGQRVTLRCSPRSGDLSVYWYQQSLDQGLQFLIQYYNGEERAKGNILERFSAQQFPDLHSELNLSSLELGDSALYFCASSPERSTGELFFGEGSRLTVL.

Concerning this clone itself: A far larger clone is a single base away, which makes a read error likely. The chain joins TRBV4-2 to TRBJ2-3; no definite D call. Trimming stripped 0 bases from V and 4 bases from J, with 11 bases between. This CDR3 is 15 amino acids long. Germline values: CDR1 LGHNA, CDR2 YNFKEQ. CDR3 loop: CASSQESTAADTQYF. The CDR3 DNA sequence: TGTGCCAGCAGCCAAGAAAGTACAGCAGCAGATACGCAGTATTTT.

Notes on this clone: A read error likely explains this, since a far larger clone differs by one base. In the same sample, other DNA sequences code for this CDR3. The chain is built from TRBV5-6 and TRBJ2-3; D might be TRBD2 (6 bases). Germline assignment: CDR1 SGHDT and CDR2 YYEEEE. The CDR3 extends over 15 amino acids. The CDR3 DNA follows: TGTGCCAGCAGCTTGGCAGGGAGGTTCACAGATACACAGTATTTT. Translation: CASSLAGRFTDTQYF.

V is TRBV7-9 and J is TRBJ2-2; D perhaps matches TRBD2 (5 bases). The CDR3 is 16 residues long. With 1 base removed from V and 0 bases from J, the gap between germline ends came to 9 bases. Germline V lookup: CDR1 SEHNR, CDR2 FQNEAQ (reference sequence). CDR3 in amino acids: CASSLEVGANTGELFF. The CDR3, as DNA: TGTGCCAGCAGCTTAGAAGTGGGAGCGAACACCGGGGAGCTGTTTTTT.

This clone was found a few times. A far larger clone is only one base removed, so a read error is likely. Within the sample, other DNA sequences also encode this same CDR3. The V gene is TRBV2, the J gene TRBJ2-2; 10 positions agree with TRBD1. The CDR3 sequence is 16 residues long. Germline trimming cut 8 bases from V and 4 bases from J; bases unmatched to any gene: 10. Germline V gives CDR1 SNHLY, CDR2 FYNNEI. The CDR3 nucleotides are TGTGCCAGCTCCGGGACAGGGGTCGGGCTCACCGGGGAGCTGTTTTTT. Protein sequence: CASSGTGVGLTGELFF.

The CDR3 coding sequence is TGTGCCAGCAGCATCGACATCAACACTGAAGCTTTCTTT. This encodes CASSIDINTEAFF. The chain links TRBV7-3 to TRBJ1-1; D is uncertain. The CDR3 is 13 amino acids. Germline CDR1 is SGHTA and CDR2 is FQGTGA. V lost 5 bases to trimming and J lost 2 bases, with 9 bases between them. The complete variable domain, with remaining parts taken from reference TRBV7-3 and TRBJ1-1, reads GAGVSQTPSNKVTEKGKYVELRCDPISGHTALYWYRQSLGQGPEFLIYFQGTGAADDSGLPNDRFFAVRPEGSVSTLKIQRTERGDSAVYLCASSIDINTEAFFGQGTRLTVV.

J is TRBJ1-5 and V is TRBV19, with 7 bases aligning to TRBD1. Trimming cost V 0 bases and J 4 bases; bases outside gene matches: 3. The length of the CDR3 is 15 residues. CDR1 and CDR2 (germline): LNHDA, SQIVND (reference sequence). CDR3 coding DNA: TGTGCCAGTAGTATAGATCCGACAGGGAATCAGCCCCAGCATTTT. Translating it yields CASSIDPTGNQPQHF.

This chain uses TRBV5-1 with TRBJ2-3, with no clear D. In germline, CDR1 is SGHRS, CDR2 YFSETQ. V was trimmed by 5 bases and J by 0 bases, leaving 13 bases between them. CDR3 length: 15 residues. CDR3 region: CASRLPLQSTDTQYF. The CDR3 coding sequence is TGCGCCAGCAGACTCCCACTTCAAAGCACAGATACGCAGTATTTT.

The J gene is TRBJ2-7, the V gene TRBV4-1, with 9 bases aligning to TRBD2. The CDR3 loop spans 16 amino acids. V gave up 1 base and J gave up 2 bases; unmatched junction bases: 6. Germline values: CDR1 MGHRA, CDR2 YSYEKL. CDR3 region: CASSQGASGTTYEQYF. The CDR3, as DNA: TGCGCCAGCAGCCAAGGGGCTAGCGGGACCACCTACGAGCAGTACTTC.

For the CDR3, the DNA is TGTGCCAGCAGCCAAGAGGATAGCGGGAGCAATGAGCAGTTCTTC. This gives the protein CASSQEDSGSNEQFF. V is TRBV4-2 and J is TRBJ2-1, with 9 bases identical to TRBD2. Germline V gives CDR1 LGHNA, CDR2 YNFKEQ. The CDR3 has 15 residues. The V and J ends lost 0 bases and 6 bases, in that order; junction bases with no gene match: 3.

This clone was seen a handful of times. V gene TRBV7-3 combines with J gene TRBJ2-3; TRBD2 might be the D (7 bases). The CDR3 covers 17 residues. V lost 5 bases to trimming and J lost 2 bases, with 20 bases between them. Germline CDR1 reads SGHTA; CDR2 reads FQGTGA. The CDR3 DNA sequence: TGTGCCAGCAGCCGGATCGGGGGGCCCAAGAACACAGATACGCAGTATTTT. It yields the protein CASSRIGGPKNTDTQYF.

The rearrangement uses TRBV5-1 and TRBJ2-2, with 8 positions matching TRBD1. Per germline, CDR1 SGHRS and CDR2 YFSETQ. The CDR3 is 16 residues long. The trim removed 5 bases at V and 0 bases at J, leaving 6 bases unmatched. CDR3 protein: CASSQTGATNTGELFF. CDR3 bases: TGCGCCAGCAGTCAGACAGGGGCTACGAACACCGGGGAGCTGTTTTTT.

The chain joins TRBV28 to TRBJ2-3; D call uncertain. The germline V gene encodes CDR1 MDHEN and CDR2 SYDVKM. The CDR3 length is 11 residues. With 3 bases removed from V and 5 bases from J, the gap between germline ends came to 3 bases. CDR3 in amino acids: CASSLGDTQYF. The DNA of the CDR3 is TGTGCCAGCAGTTTGGGAGATACGCAGTATTTT.

The chain is built from TRBV6-6 and TRBJ2-4; 8 bases are shared with TRBD1. This CDR3 is 14 amino acids long. Trimming took 2 bases from V and 7 from J; bases not matched to a gene: 4. CDR1 MNHNY and CDR2 SVGAGI come from the germline V gene (reference sequence). CDR3 loop: CASSYGRTGNIQYF. The CDR3 DNA reads TGTGCCAGCAGTTACGGACGGACAGGGAACATTCAGTACTTC.

The J gene is TRBJ1-1, the V gene TRBV5-1; 9 bases align to TRBD1. Looked up from germline, CDR1 is SGHRS and CDR2 is YFSETQ. The CDR3 totals 15 residues. Trimming cost V 2 bases and J 4 bases; bases outside gene matches: 6. This CDR3 reads CASSLQGARITEAFF. In nucleotides, the CDR3 is TGCGCCAGCAGCTTACAGGGGGCGCGTATCACTGAAGCTTTCTTT. The variable domain in full, completed from reference TRBV5-1 and TRBJ1-1, reads KAGVTQTPRYLIKTRGQQVTLSCSPISGHRSVSWYQQTPGQGLQFLFEYFSETQRNKGNFPGRFSGRQFSNSRSEMNVSTLELGDSALYLCASSLQGARITEAFFGQGTRLTVV.

This clone was picked up many times. Distinct nucleotide sequences in the sample also encode this CDR3. This rearrangement joins TRBV27 to TRBJ2-7; 10 nucleotides agree with TRBD1. The junction had 9 bases not matched to a gene; V was cut back by 1 base and J by 0 bases. This CDR3 is built from 18 residues. CDR1 is MNHEY, CDR2 SMNVEV, per germline (reference sequence). CDR3 sequence reads: CASSLYGGTGAFSYEQYF. The DNA for the CDR3 is TGTGCCAGCAGTTTATATGGGGGGACAGGGGCTTTCTCCTACGAGCAGTACTTC.

There are a few counts of this clone. The chain combines TRBV28 with TRBJ2-1, with 7 nucleotides matching TRBD1. V gave up 7 bases and J gave up 4 bases; unmatched junction bases: 10. Germline CDR1 MDHEN, CDR2 SYDVKM. The CDR3 has 15 amino acids. The DNA of the CDR3 is TGTGCCAGCACAACAGGGGAGACAGCTTACAATGAGCAGTTCTTC. Translating gives CASTTGETAYNEQFF.

The J gene is TRBJ2-3, the V gene TRBV6-1, with 8 bases aligning to TRBD2. CDR1 is MNHNS and CDR2 is SASEGT in the germline V gene. J gave up 0 bases and V 7 bases, and 3 bases lay outside the gene matches. The CDR3 extends over 14 amino acids. The CDR3 sequence: CASTGTRSTDTQYF. CDR3 nucleotides: TGTGCCAGCACTGGGACTAGAAGCACAGATACGCAGTATTTT.

This clone occurred a few times. The chain couples TRBV27 to TRBJ2-7, with 7 bases matching TRBD2. There are 18 residues in the CDR3. V lost 7 bases and J lost 6; bases outside the gene matches: 24. Looked up from germline, CDR1 is MNHEY and CDR2 is SMNVEV (reference sequence). The CDR3 sequence is CASKKSGTGEGQTGEQYF. In DNA, the CDR3 is TGTGCCAGCAAAAAATCGGGTACGGGGGAGGGCCAAACAGGCGAGCAGTACTTC.

The chain employs TRBV9 and TRBJ2-1; D might be TRBD1 or TRBD2, each matching 6 bases. The germline V and J ends were trimmed by 2 bases and 7 bases, with 13 bases remaining between them. CDR1 and CDR2 (germline): SGDLS, YYNGEE. This CDR3 is built from 14 residues. DNA for the CDR3: TGTGCCAGCAGCGTCTGGGGGGCAGGTAATGAGCAGTTCTTC. This gives the protein CASSVWGAGNEQFF.

The chain recombines TRBV7-9 with TRBJ1-2, with D perhaps matching TRBD1 (5 bases). From germline, CDR1 is SEHNR and CDR2 FQNEAQ (reference sequence). V dropped 5 bases and J dropped 3 bases, with 13 bases sitting between them. The CDR3 is 14 residues long. CDR3 nucleotide sequence: TGTGCCAGCAGCCAAGAAGGGGCCCACTATGGCTACACCTTC. Its translation: CASSQEGAHYGYTF.

The chain employs TRBV5-1 and TRBJ2-7; 9 bases agree with TRBD1. This CDR3 has 15 amino acids. V lost 6 bases, J lost 4 bases, and 11 bases stayed unmatched. Germline values: CDR1 SGHRS, CDR2 YFSETQ. CDR3 DNA sequence: TGCGCCAGCACCACCTCCGGGACAGGGTTGTACGAGCAGTACTTC. Translated: CASTTSGTGLYEQYF.

The chain uses TRBV7-8 and TRBJ2-5; possibly TRBD2 for D (7 bases). In germline, CDR1 is SGHVS, CDR2 FQNEAQ. The ends were cut back, 4 bases at V and 5 bases at J, with 17 bases in the middle. The CDR3 extends over 15 amino acids. In DNA form, the CDR3 reads TGTGCCAGCAGCTCCATAGGGGGGGTCCGGGAGACCCAGTACTTC. This gives the protein CASSSIGGVRETQYF. The full variable domain, completed using reference TRBV7-8 and TRBJ2-5, is GAGVSQSPRYKVAKRGQDVALRCDPISGHVSLFWYQQALGQGPEFLTYFQNEAQLDKSGLPSDRFFAERPEGSVSTLKIQRTQQEDSAVYLCASSSIGGVRETQYFGPGTRLLVL.